The present TCR beta chain was sequenced within a study of lymphopenia after photon versus proton radiotherapy. Study results and caveats: Authors raise, but do not show, better survival with proton therapy. Relative stability marked proton patients; photon patients lost diversity and naive cells. Post-nadir diversity loss with photons came from oligoclonal expansion, particularly CD8+ Temra cells.

Concerning this clone: Its antigen is not identified. Different DNA sequences within this sample yield the same CDR3.

Sequencing was performed with immunoSEQ multiplex PCR; in TCRdb, only in-frame clones are kept and a portion is missing. The sample records tens of thousands of clones, around 80% being singletons. Trimming left V 0 bases short and J 5 bases short, with 8 bases between. In germline, CDR1 is SGDLS, CDR2 YYNGEE. The CDR3 has 13 amino acids. This clonotype was obtained from a man aged 45-60 years with gastric cancer. Sequenced here: peripheral blood, sampled from a patient treated with photon-based radiotherapy. V is TRBV9 and J is TRBJ1-1; tentative D call: TRBD1 (5 bases). The CDR3 DNA sequence: TGTGCCAGCAGCGTAGAACGGGGGACTGAAGCTTTCTTT. Amino acids: CASSVERGTEAFF.